The entry below describes one TCR beta chain. This clone was found many times. Its specific antigen is unknown. Nothing much larger sits one base from this clone, and base qualities are not available. The donors were healthy, HIV-negative adults with no recently reported acute infections or vaccinations. Only Caucasian adults living in Nashville, Tennessee, USA were represented among the donors. For unsorted samples, some 100 million PBMCs were counted, and genomic DNA was extracted using the QIAamp DNA Blood Mini kit. Blood was collected by leukapheresis, and PBMCs were isolated by Ficoll-Histopaque density gradient centrifugation and then cryopreserved in liquid nitrogen vapor phase. Per the germline V gene, SGHVS is the CDR1 and FNYEAQ is the CDR2. Trimming at the junction amounts to 5 bases on V and 1 base on J, and the germline ends lie 14 bases apart. The cysteine opens and the phenylalanine closes a CDR3 of 16 amino acids. Only CDR3 DNA remains: 48 bases, in frame from the first base.

Using the deep immunoSEQ assay, TCR CDR3 regions were amplified from genomic DNA by multiplex PCR. For each cell subset, the extracted genomic DNA was distributed evenly across all wells of several immunoSEQ 96-well plates, and each plate served as one replicate. For unsorted PBMC, 250 to 350 ng of genomic DNA, equivalent to approximately 30,000 T cell genomes, went into each replicate PCR. Ten immunoSEQ deep assay plates were used to sequence the unsorted PBMC genomic DNA. The purified libraries were quantified using a Qubit 3.0 fluorometer, sized with a Bioanalyzer 2100, and then quantified again using the KAPA Library Quantification kit. Each immunoSEQ 96-well plate was sequenced on its own single-read 150-cycle Illumina NextSeq 550 flow cell. Concerning the study's data processing: Because only junctional sequences without quality scores were contained in the immunoSEQ output, filtering matching that applied to full-length reads could not be performed. To assign V/J genes and CDR3, sequences were annotated against IMGT germline references using PyIR, a Python wrapper for IgBLAST v1.9. Any read was removed if the V/J assignment was weak (E-value above 1e-6), the CDR3 was missing, or the read contained stop codons, out-of-frame junctions, or ambiguous translated residues. V3J clonotypes were defined by identical inferred V gene, J gene, and CDR3 amino acid sequence. To compute the percentage overlap between repertoires, the number of shared unique clonotypes was divided by the size of the smaller repertoire. RTK rarefaction, the Chao1 estimator, and Recon v2.1 estimates of unobserved clonotypes were used to assess repertoire richness. Entries here come from immuneACCESS through TCRdb and include only in-frame sequences with V and J called. Some clones fail to appear in such tables; in the studies checked, an unresolved V gene covers under half of the shortfall, and the cause of the remainder is unknown. The DNA was the basis for D and trimming; V, J and clone size are from that table. The sample has about 450,000 clones on record, roughly 77% of them singletons. The top ten constitute about 13% of the sample.

The sample comes from a study of shared clonotypes between healthy human individuals (dated by TCRdb to 2018 to 2020). General notes on the study: The cohort comprised a couple of women and three men aged 18 to 49 years. Libraries were prepared and TCR repertoires were sequenced by different laboratories using diverse techniques, in order to increase sequencing depth and limit assay-specific biases. Leukapheresis yielded between about 0.85 and 9.5 billion PBMCs per donor. To estimate repertoire size and how much clonotype sharing occurs between individuals, the study deeply sequenced the blood TCR repertoires of about five healthy adults. Summary of the overall study and its limitations: Pairwise subsampling indicated that sequencing depth was expected to affect the degree of clonotype sharing among donors. The genetic and exposure-history diversity represented was limited by the small number of donors. Sampling was restricted to blood, and TCR repertoires in tissue are likely to differ from TCR repertoires in blood.

Sequenced sample: PBMCs. This receptor was taken from a woman aged 40 to 50 in good health. Some clones in this sample may be carry-over from other donors' samples. Recombination linked TRBV7-6 to TRBJ2-2; TRBD2 could be the D gene, as 7 bases match. The CDR3 loop reads CASSVQGGLNTGELFF. The DNA reads as follows: TGTGCCAGCAGCGTACAGGGAGGGTTGAACACCGGGGAGCTGTTTTTT.